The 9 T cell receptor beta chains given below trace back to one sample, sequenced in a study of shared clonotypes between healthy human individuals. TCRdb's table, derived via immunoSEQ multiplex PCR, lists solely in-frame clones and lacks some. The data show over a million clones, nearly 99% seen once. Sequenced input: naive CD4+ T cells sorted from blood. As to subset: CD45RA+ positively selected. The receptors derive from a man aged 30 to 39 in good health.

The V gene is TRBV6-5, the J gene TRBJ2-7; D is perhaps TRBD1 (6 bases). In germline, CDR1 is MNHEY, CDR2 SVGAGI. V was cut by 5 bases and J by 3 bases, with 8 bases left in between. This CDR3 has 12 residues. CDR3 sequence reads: CASSEQGYEQYF. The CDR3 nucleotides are TGTGCCAGCAGTGAACAGGGCTACGAGCAGTACTTC.

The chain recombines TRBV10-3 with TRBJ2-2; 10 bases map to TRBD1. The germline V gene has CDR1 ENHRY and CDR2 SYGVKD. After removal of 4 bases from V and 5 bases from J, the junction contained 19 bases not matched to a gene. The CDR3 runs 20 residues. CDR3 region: CAISVGTGETLGVITGELFF. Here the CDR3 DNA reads TGTGCCATCAGTGTGGGGACAGGGGAGACGTTGGGAGTGATTACCGGGGAGCTGTTTTTT.

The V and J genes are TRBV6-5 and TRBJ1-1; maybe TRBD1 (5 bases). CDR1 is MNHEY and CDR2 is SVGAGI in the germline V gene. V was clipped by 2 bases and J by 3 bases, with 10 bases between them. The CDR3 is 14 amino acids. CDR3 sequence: CASSYTQGDTEAFF. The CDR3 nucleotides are TGTGCCAGCAGTTACACGCAGGGTGACACTGAAGCTTTCTTT.

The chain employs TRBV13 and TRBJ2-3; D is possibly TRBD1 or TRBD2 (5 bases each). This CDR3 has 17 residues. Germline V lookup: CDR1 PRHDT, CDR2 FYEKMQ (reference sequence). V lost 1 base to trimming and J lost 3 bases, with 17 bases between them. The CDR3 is CASSLEGTRVGTDTQYF. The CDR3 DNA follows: TGTGCCAGCAGCTTAGAAGGGACCAGGGTCGGTACAGATACGCAGTATTTT.

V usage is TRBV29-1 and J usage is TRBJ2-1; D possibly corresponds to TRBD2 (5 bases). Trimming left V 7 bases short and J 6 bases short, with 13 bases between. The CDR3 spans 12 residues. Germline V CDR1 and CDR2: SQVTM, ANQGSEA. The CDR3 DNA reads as TGCAGCGCCATTCCTACTAGCAATGAGCAGTTCTTC. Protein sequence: CSAIPTSNEQFF.

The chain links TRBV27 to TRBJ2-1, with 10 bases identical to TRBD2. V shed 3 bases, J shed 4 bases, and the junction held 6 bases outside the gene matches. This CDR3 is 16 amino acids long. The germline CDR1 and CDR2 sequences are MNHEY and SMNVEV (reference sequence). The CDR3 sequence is CASSLSGLARYNEQFF. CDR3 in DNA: TGTGCCAGCAGTTTGTCGGGACTAGCGCGATACAATGAGCAGTTCTTC.

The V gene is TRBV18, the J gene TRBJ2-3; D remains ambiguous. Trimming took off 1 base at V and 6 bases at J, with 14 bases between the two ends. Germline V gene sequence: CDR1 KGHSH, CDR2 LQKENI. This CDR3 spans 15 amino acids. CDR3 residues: CASSPQTSRLDTQYF. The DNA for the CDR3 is TGTGCCAGCTCACCACAGACTTCCAGATTGGATACGCAGTATTTT.

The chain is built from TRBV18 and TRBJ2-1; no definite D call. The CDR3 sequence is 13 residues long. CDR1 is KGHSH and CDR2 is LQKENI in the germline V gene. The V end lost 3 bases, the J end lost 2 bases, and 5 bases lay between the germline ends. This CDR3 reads CASSPTTYNEQFF. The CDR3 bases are TGTGCCAGCTCACCGACCACCTACAATGAGCAGTTCTTC.

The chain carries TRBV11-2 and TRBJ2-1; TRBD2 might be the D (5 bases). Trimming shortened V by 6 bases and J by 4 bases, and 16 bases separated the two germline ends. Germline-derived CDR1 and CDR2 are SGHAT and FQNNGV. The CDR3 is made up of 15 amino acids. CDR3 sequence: CASRPWTPEYNEQFF. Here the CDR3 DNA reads TGTGCCAGCAGACCCTGGACTCCAGAGTACAATGAGCAGTTCTTC.